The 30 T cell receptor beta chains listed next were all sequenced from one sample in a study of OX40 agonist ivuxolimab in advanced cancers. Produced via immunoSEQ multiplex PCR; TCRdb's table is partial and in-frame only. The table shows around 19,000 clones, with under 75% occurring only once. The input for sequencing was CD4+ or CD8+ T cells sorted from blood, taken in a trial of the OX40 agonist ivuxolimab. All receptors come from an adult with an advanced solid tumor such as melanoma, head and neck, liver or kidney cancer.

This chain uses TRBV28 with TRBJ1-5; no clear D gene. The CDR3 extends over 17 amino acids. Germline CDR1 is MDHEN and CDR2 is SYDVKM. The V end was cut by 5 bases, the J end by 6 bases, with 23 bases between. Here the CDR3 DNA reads TGTGCCAGCAGTCCCCTCCCCGGGGAAGGTAGAAGTCAGCCCCAGCATTTT. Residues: CASSPLPGEGRSQPQHF.

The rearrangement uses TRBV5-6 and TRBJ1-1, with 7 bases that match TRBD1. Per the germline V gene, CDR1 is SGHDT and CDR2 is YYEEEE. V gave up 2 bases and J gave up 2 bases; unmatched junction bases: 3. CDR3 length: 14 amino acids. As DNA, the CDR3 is TGTGCCAGCAGCTTTGGACAGGACAACACTGAAGCTTTCTTT. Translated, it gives CASSFGQDNTEAFF.

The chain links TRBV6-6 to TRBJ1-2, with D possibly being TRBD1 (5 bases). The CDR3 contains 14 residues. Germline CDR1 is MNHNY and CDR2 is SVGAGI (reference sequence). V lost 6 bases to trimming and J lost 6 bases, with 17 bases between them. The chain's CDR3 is CASSPTGPANGYTF. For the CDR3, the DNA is TGTGCCAGCAGCCCCACGGGACCCGCAAATGGCTACACCTTC.

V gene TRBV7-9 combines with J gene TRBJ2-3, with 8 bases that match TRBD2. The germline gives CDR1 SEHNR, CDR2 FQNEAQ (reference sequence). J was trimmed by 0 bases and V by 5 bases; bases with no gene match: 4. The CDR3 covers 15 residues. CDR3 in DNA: TGTGCCAGCAGCGAAGTAGCGGGGAGCACAGATACGCAGTATTTT. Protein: CASSEVAGSTDTQYF.

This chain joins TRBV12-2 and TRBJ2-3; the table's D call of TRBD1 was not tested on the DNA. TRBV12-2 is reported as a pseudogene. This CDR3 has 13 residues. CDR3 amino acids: CASRLVSGQGLYF. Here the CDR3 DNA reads TGTGCAAGTCGCTTAGTTTCGGGACAGGGGCTGTATTTT.

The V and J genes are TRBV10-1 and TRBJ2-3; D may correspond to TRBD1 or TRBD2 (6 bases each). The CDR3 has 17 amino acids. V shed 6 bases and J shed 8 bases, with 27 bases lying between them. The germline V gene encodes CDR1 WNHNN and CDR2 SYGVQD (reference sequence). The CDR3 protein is CASRPAYGGGSLGTQYF. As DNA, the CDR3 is TGCGCCAGCAGGCCCGCCTATGGAGGGGGGTCTTTAGGTACGCAGTATTTT.

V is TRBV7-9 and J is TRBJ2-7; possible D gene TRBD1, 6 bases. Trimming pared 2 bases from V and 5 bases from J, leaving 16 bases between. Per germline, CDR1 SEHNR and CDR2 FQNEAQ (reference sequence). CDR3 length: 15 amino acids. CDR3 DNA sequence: TGTGCCAGCAGCTTAATTGGGGGCGCCTTCAACGAGCAGTACTTC. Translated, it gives CASSLIGGAFNEQYF.

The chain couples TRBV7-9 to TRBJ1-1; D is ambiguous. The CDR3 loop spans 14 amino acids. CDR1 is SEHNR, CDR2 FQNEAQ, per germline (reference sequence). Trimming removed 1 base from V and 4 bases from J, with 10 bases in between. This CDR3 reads CASSLVLWGTEAFF. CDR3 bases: TGTGCCAGCAGCTTAGTATTGTGGGGCACTGAAGCTTTCTTT.

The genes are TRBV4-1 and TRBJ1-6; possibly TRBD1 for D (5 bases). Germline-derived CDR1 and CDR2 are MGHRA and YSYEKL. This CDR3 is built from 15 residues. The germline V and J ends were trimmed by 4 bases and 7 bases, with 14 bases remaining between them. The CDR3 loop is CASSPGVAGNSPLHF. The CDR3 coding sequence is TGCGCCAGCAGCCCTGGGGTGGCAGGGAATTCACCCCTCCACTTT.

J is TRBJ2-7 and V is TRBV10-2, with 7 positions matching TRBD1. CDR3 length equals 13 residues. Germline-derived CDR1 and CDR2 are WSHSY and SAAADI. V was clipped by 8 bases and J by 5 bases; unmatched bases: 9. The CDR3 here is CASSGTAVNEQYF. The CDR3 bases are TGCGCCAGCTCCGGGACAGCTGTCAACGAGCAGTACTTC.

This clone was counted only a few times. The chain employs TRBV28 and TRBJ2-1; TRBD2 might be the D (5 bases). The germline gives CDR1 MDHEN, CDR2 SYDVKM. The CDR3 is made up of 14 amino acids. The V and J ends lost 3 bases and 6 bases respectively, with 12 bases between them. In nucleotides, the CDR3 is TGTGCCAGCAGTTTGGACTGGGCCCGCAATGAGCAGTTCTTC. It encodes CASSLDWARNEQFF.

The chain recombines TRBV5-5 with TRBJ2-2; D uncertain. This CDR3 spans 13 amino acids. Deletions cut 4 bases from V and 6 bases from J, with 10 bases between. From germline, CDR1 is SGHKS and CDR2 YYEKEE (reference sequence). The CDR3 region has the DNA TGTGCCAGCAGCCCAGAACGTTCCGGGGAGCTGTTTTTT. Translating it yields CASSPERSGELFF.

This chain's CDR3 is CATSTVTANYGYTF. The CDR3 DNA reads as TGTGCCACCAGCACCGTTACAGCTAACTATGGCTACACCTTC. The chain recombines TRBV15 with TRBJ1-2; D not certain. This CDR3 comprises 14 residues. Trimming removed 4 bases from V and 0 bases from J, with 9 bases in between. Germline V CDR1 and CDR2: LNHNV, YYDKDF (reference sequence).

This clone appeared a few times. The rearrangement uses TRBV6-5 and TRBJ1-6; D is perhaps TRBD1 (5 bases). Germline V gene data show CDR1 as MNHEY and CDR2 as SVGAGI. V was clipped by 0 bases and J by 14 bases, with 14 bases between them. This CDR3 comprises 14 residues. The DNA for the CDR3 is TGTGCCAGCAGTTACTCGACCGGCAGGGCGGCCCTCCACTTT. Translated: CASSYSTGRAALHF.

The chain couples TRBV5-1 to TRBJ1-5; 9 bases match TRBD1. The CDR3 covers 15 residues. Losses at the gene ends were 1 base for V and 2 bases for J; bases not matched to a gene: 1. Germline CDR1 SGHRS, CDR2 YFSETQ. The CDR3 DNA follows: TGCGCCAGCAGCTTGACAGGGGGCGGCAATCAGCCCCAGCATTTT. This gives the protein CASSLTGGGNQPQHF.

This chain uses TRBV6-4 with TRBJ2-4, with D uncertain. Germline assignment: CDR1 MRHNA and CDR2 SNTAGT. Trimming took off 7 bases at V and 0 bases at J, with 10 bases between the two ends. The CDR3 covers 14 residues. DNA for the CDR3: TGTGCCAGCACGTTACCTCTAGCCAAAAACATTCAGTACTTC. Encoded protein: CASTLPLAKNIQYF.

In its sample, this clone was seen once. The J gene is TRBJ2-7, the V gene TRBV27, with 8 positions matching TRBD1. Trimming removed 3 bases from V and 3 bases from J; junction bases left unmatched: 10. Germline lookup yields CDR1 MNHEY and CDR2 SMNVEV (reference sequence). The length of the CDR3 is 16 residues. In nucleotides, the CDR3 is TGTGCCAGCAGTTTTCCCTTCCGGGACAGGCTCTACGAGCAGTACTTC. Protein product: CASSFPFRDRLYEQYF.

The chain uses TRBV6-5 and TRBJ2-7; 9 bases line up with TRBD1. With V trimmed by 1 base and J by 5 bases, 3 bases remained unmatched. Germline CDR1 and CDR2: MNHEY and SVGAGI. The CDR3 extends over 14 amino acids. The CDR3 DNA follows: TGTGCCAGCAGTTACTGGGACAGGGCAAACGAGCAGTACTTC. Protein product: CASSYWDRANEQYF.

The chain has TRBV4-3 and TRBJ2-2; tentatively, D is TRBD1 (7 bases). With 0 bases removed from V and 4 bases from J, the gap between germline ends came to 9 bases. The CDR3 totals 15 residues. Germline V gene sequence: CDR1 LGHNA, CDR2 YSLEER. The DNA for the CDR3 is TGCGCCAGCAGCCAAGACCAGGGGGGCACCGGGGAGCTGTTTTTT. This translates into CASSQDQGGTGELFF.

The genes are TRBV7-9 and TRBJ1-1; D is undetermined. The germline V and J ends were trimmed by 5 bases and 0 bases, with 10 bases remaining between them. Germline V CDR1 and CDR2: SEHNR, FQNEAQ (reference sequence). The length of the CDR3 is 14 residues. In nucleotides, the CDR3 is TGTGCCAGCAGCCATCCCTCGTTGAACACTGAAGCTTTCTTT. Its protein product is CASSHPSLNTEAFF. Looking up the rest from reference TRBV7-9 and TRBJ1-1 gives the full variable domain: DTGVSQNPRHKITKRGQNVTFRCDPISEHNRLYWYRQTLGQGPEFLTYFQNEAQLEKSRLLSDRFSAERPKGSFSTLEIQRTEQGDSAMYLCASSHPSLNTEAFFGQGTRLTVV.

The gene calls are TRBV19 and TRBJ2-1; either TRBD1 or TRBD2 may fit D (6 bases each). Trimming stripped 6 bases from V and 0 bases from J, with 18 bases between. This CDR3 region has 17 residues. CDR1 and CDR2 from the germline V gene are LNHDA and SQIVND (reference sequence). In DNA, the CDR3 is TGTGCCAGTAGGTCTCCGCCGGGGGCTAGCTCCTACAATGAGCAGTTCTTC. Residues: CASRSPPGASSYNEQFF.

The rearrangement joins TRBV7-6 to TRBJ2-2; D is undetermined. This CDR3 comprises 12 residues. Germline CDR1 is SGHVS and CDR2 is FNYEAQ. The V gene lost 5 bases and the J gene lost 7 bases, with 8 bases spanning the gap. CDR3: CASSPGDGELFF. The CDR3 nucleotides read TGTGCCAGCAGCCCAGGAGACGGGGAGCTGTTTTTT.

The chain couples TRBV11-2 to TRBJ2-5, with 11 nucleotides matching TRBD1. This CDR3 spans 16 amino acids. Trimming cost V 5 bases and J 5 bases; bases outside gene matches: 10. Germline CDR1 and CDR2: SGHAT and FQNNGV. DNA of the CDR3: TGTGCCAGCAGCCTAGTGGACAGGGGGCTAAGGGAGACCCAGTACTTC. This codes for CASSLVDRGLRETQYF. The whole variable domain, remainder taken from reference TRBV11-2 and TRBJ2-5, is EAGVAQSPRYKIIEKRQSVAFWCNPISGHATLYWYQQILGQGPKLLIQFQNNGVVDDSQLPKDRFSAERLKGVDSTLKIQPAKLEDSAVYLCASSLVDRGLRETQYFGPGTRLLVL.

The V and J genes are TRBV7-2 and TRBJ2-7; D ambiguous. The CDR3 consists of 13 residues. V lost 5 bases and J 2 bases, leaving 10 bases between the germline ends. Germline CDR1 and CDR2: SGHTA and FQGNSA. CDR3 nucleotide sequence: TGTGCCAGCAGCGATAGGGCGGCCTACGAGCAGTACTTC. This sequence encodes CASSDRAAYEQYF.

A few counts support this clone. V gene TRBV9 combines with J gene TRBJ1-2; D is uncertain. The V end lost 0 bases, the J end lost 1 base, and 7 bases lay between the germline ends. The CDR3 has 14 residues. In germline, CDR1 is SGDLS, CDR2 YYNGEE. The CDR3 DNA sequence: TGTGCCAGCAGCGTAGGGCAGGTTAACTATGGCTACACCTTC. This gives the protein CASSVGQVNYGYTF.

CDR3 bases: TGTGCCAGCAGCCTGGGCGGGGCAATGGACGAGCAGTACTTC. It is translated as CASSLGGAMDEQYF. The chain uses TRBV7-8 and TRBJ2-7; TRBD2 might be the D (6 bases). The CDR3 totals 14 residues. Germline CDR1 reads SGHVS; CDR2 reads FQNEAQ. Trimming pared 5 bases from V and 5 bases from J, leaving 16 bases between.

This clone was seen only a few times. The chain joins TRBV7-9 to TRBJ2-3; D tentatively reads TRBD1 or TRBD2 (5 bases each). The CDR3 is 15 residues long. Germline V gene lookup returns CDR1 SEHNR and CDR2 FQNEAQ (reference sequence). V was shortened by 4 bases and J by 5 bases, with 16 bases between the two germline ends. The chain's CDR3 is CASSSRGAQIDTQYF. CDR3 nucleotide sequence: TGTGCCAGCAGCTCCCGAGGGGCACAGATAGATACGCAGTATTTT.

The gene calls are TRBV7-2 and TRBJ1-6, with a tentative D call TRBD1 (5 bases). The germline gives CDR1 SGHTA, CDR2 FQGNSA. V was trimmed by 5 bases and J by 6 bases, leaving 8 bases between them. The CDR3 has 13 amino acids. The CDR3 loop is CASSRDGNSPLHF. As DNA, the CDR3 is TGTGCCAGCAGCCGGGACGGTAATTCACCCCTCCACTTT. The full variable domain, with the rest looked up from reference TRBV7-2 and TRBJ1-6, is GAGVSQSPSNKVTEKGKDVELRCDPISGHTALYWYRQSLGQGLEFLIYFQGNSAPDKSGLPSDRFSAERTGGSVSTLTIQRTQQEDSAVYLCASSRDGNSPLHFGNGTRLTVT.

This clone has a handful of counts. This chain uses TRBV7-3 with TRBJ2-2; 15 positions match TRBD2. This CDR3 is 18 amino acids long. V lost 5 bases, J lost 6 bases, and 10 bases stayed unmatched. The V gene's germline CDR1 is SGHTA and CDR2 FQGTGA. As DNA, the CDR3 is TGTGCCAGCAGCCCGGGGACTAGCGGGGGGCCATGGTCCGGGGAGCTGTTTTTT. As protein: CASSPGTSGGPWSGELFF. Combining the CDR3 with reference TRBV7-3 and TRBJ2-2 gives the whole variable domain GAGVSQTPSNKVTEKGKYVELRCDPISGHTALYWYRQSLGQGPEFLIYFQGTGAADDSGLPNDRFFAVRPEGSVSTLKIQRTERGDSAVYLCASSPGTSGGPWSGELFFGEGSRLTVL.

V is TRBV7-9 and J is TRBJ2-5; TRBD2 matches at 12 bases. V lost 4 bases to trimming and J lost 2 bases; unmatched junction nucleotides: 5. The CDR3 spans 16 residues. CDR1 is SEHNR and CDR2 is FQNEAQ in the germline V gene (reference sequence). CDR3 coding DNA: TGTGCCAGCAGCTCGCCGACTAGCGGGGGTCAAGAGACCCAGTACTTC. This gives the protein CASSSPTSGGQETQYF.